The 9 T cell receptor beta chains below all came from one sample that was sequenced in a study of shared clonotypes between healthy human individuals. Some clones are missing from TCRdb's copy, which holds only in-frame ones; the method was immunoSEQ multiplex PCR. The sample has some 1.5 million clones, around 97% seen once. Source material: naive CD4+ T cells sorted from blood. The subset is: CD45RA+ positively selected. The receptor set was obtained from a man aged 30 to 45 in good health.

This clone was observed once. The chain couples TRBV18 to TRBJ2-2; TRBD2 matches at 7 bases. V gave up 5 bases and J gave up 0 bases; unmatched junction bases: 0. This CDR3 is built from 14 residues. The germline CDR1 and CDR2 sequences are KGHSH and LQKENI. The CDR3, as DNA: TGTGCCAGCTCAAGCGGGACGAACACCGGGGAGCTGTTTTTT. Translated: CASSSGTNTGELFF.

The chain is built from TRBV28 and TRBJ1-2; tentatively, D is TRBD1 (5 bases). V was clipped by 6 bases and J by 2 bases, with 13 bases between them. Germline CDR1 reads MDHEN; CDR2 reads SYDVKM. The CDR3 is made up of 14 amino acids. The CDR3 loop is CASSAYRRNYGYTF. CDR3 DNA sequence: TGTGCCAGCAGCGCCTACAGGCGGAACTATGGCTACACCTTC.

V is TRBV7-2 and J is TRBJ2-5; no firm D call. Germline CDR1 SGHTA, CDR2 FQGNSA. CDR3 length equals 16 residues. V lost 4 bases and J 4 bases, leaving 19 bases between the germline ends. CDR3 in amino acids: CASSSYPTQRGETQYF. CDR3 DNA: TGTGCCAGCAGCTCGTACCCGACGCAACGAGGAGAGACCCAGTACTTC.

The chain links TRBV14 to TRBJ2-4; 7 bases align to TRBD2. CDR3 length equals 17 residues. The germline CDR1 and CDR2 sequences are SGHDN and FVKESK. V dropped 4 bases and J dropped 1; count of bases not matched to a gene: 10. For the CDR3, the DNA is TGTGCCAGCAGCCCTACGGGCGGGAGTTGGGCCAAAAACATTCAGTACTTC. Protein sequence: CASSPTGGSWAKNIQYF.

This chain joins TRBV6-6 and TRBJ2-7; unclear D gene. The CDR3 sequence is 14 residues long. Germline assignment: CDR1 MNHNY and CDR2 SVGAGI (reference sequence). V lost 2 bases and J lost 2, with 10 bases in between. CDR3 loop: CASSYGDITYEQYF. For the CDR3, the DNA is TGTGCCAGCAGTTACGGAGACATTACCTACGAGCAGTACTTC.

The V call is TRBV7-8, the J call TRBJ1-1, with 9 bases matching TRBD1. The CDR3 runs 15 residues. Germline CDR1 and CDR2: SGHVS and FQNEAQ. The junction had 4 bases not matched to a gene; V was cut back by 2 bases and J by 3 bases. The CDR3 loop reads CASSLNRGLDTEAFF. CDR3 DNA: TGTGCCAGCAGCTTAAACAGGGGGCTAGACACTGAAGCTTTCTTT.

About this clone: Other DNA sequences in the same sample also yield this CDR3. The rearrangement joins TRBV5-1 to TRBJ2-1; 8 bases fit TRBD2. The CDR3 has 15 residues. Trimming took 0 bases from V and 6 from J; bases not matched to a gene: 5. Per the germline V gene, CDR1 is SGHRS and CDR2 is YFSETQ. The CDR3 DNA is TGCGCCAGCAGCTTGGTCGCGGGAGGTGGCAATGAGCAGTTCTTC. This sequence encodes CASSLVAGGGNEQFF.

This chain links TRBV10-3 with TRBJ2-1, with D perhaps being TRBD1 or TRBD2 (5 bases each). Germline V gene lookup returns CDR1 ENHRY and CDR2 SYGVKD. The CDR3 extends over 16 amino acids. Trimming cost V 2 bases and J 0 bases, with 11 bases left between them. CDR3 amino acids: CAISEGGTRSYNEQFF. The DNA for the CDR3 is TGTGCCATCAGTGAGGGTGGGACCCGCTCCTACAATGAGCAGTTCTTC.

The chain uses TRBV7-3 and TRBJ2-3; TRBD1 or TRBD2 may be the D gene (5 bases each). V lost 3 bases to trimming and J lost 4 bases, with 20 bases between them. The CDR3 is 17 residues long. Germline V gene data show CDR1 as SGHTA and CDR2 as FQGTGA. CDR3 sequence (DNA): TGTGCCAGCAGCTTCCTGCAGGGACCTCAGAGGGCAGATACGCAGTATTTT. Encoded protein: CASSFLQGPQRADTQYF.